One sample yielded the 26 T cell receptor beta chains listed below, sequenced in a study of molecular identifiers for immune sequencing clone quantification (dated by TCRdb to 2016 to 2019). The library was prepared using PCR. Sequenced on a NextSeq 500. The public sequencing data were trimmed at Q25 with fastp and processed into clonotypes with MiXCR by TCRdb, which kept only in-frame beta chains. Entries are consolidated by CDR3 protein sequence, retaining the most common genes and DNA. This sample holds some 580,000 distinct CDR3 sequences; around 25% were observed only once. The ten largest clones add up to 0.78% of the sample. Sequencing input: naive CD8+ T cells from blood, with Jurkat cell RNA spiked in. Sample cell subset or site, as interpreted from the label and publication: FACS-sorted CD8+CD4-CCR7+CD45RA+ naive T cells. The receptors were gathered from a human donor in good health. Some libraries in this study had Jurkat cell RNA spiked in.

The sample holds a few counts of this clonotype. The chain recombines TRBV27 with TRBJ2-7, with D perhaps given as TRBD1 or TRBD2 (6 bases each). CDR1 is MNHEY, CDR2 SMNVEV, per germline (reference sequence). The CDR3 sequence is 16 residues long. Between the trimmed V and J ends, which lost 3 bases and 0 bases, there was a span of 15 bases. CDR3 coding DNA: TGTGCCAGCAGTTTTGGGGGCCGGGGGTCCTCCTACGAGCAGTACTTC. Amino acid sequence: CASSFGGRGSSYEQYF.

This chain connects TRBV4-3 to TRBJ2-1, with TRBD1 as a possible D gene (6 bases). Trimming pared 2 bases from V and 6 bases from J, leaving 11 bases between. The CDR3 length is 14 residues. Germline assignment: CDR1 LGHNA and CDR2 YSLEER. CDR3 loop: CASSQRQVRNEQFF. The CDR3 nucleotides are TGCGCCAGCAGCCAAAGACAGGTTCGCAATGAGCAGTTCTTC.

The table lists this clonotype with many counts. The V gene is TRBV12-3 or TRBV12-4, the J gene TRBJ2-3, with 8 nucleotides matching TRBD1. This CDR3 is built from 14 residues. The junction had 1 base not matched to a gene; V was cut back by 5 bases and J by 0 bases. CDR3 region: CASSRTGSTDTQYF. CDR3 nucleotide sequence: TGTGCCAGCAGTCGGACAGGGAGCACAGATACGCAGTATTTT.

This clonotype was seen more than once but under ten times. The chain employs TRBV12-3 or TRBV12-4 and TRBJ2-2; no clear D. The CDR3 extends over 17 amino acids. Trimming left V 5 bases short and J 1 base short, with 17 bases between. The CDR3 DNA reads TGTGCCAGCAGTCCTCGGATAGCTACTTTGAACACCGGGGAGCTGTTTTTT. Translated: CASSPRIATLNTGELFF.

Ten or more counts support this clonotype. The junction departs from the called germline gene at one end, perhaps through a read error. The chain combines TRBV7-7 with TRBJ2-1; 16 positions agree with TRBD2. Germline CDR1 and CDR2: SSHAT and FNYEAQ (reference sequence). This CDR3 is 15 amino acids long. CDR3 amino acids: CASSLGTSGRDEQFF. Written as DNA, the CDR3 is TGTGCTAGCAGCTTAGGGACTAGCGGGAGGGATGAGCAGTTCTTC.

The genes are TRBV14 and TRBJ1-1; TRBD1 matches 8 bases. This CDR3 comprises 16 residues. V shed 2 bases, J shed 4 bases, and the junction held 9 bases outside the gene matches. Per germline, CDR1 SGHDN and CDR2 FVKESK. This CDR3 is CASSQTRGPMSTEAFF. The DNA for the CDR3 is TGTGCCAGCAGCCAAACCAGGGGGCCTATGAGCACTGAAGCTTTCTTT.

For this clonotype: A much larger clone differs by one base, so this may be a read error. The V and J genes are TRBV20-1 and TRBJ2-7, with 10 bases lining up with TRBD2. Germline V gene lookup returns CDR1 DFQATT and CDR2 SNEGSKA (reference sequence). Trimming cost V 8 bases and J 3 bases; bases outside gene matches: 16. CDR3 size: 16 residues. The CDR3 region has the DNA TGCAGTCCTGAGGGGGGAGAACTAGCGGGGCACTACGAGCAGTACTTC. It encodes CSPEGGELAGHYEQYF.

The rearrangement uses TRBV21-1 and TRBJ1-6. TRBV21-1 is marked as a pseudogene. This CDR3 is 13 amino acids long. CDR3 nucleotide sequence: TGTGCCAGCAGCAAAGTATGGAATTCACCCCTCCACTTT. Protein product: CASSKVWNSPLHF.

Here the CDR3 DNA reads TGTGCCAGCAGCTTAGAGGGGGATGGGTCCTACAATGAGCAGTTCTTC. This sequence encodes CASSLEGDGSYNEQFF. This chain links TRBV13 with TRBJ2-1, with a weak D call TRBD1 (6 bases). Germline V lookup: CDR1 PRHDT, CDR2 FYEKMQ (reference sequence). CDR3 length: 16 residues. Trimming left V 1 base short and J 1 base short, with 11 bases between.

With respect to this clonotype: A much larger clone differs by one base, so this may be a read error. The chain is built from TRBV6-6 and TRBJ2-3, with TRBD2 as a possible D gene (5 bases). CDR3 length equals 14 residues. Per the germline V gene, CDR1 is MNHNY and CDR2 is SVGAGI (reference sequence). The CDR3 reads CASIKRSFTATQYF. CDR3 DNA: TGTGCCAGCATTAAGCGGAGTTTCACAGCTACGCAGTATTTT.

DNA of the CDR3: TGTGCCAGCGGCAGGGGGCTCGCCACTACATCAGAGACCCAGTACTTC. Translated: CASGRGLATTSETQYF. V usage is TRBV2 and J usage is TRBJ2-5; 8 nucleotides match TRBD1. Germline V gene lookup returns CDR1 SNHLY and CDR2 FYNNEI. The trim removed 8 bases at V and 4 bases at J, leaving 15 bases unmatched. This CDR3 region has 16 residues.

Notes on this clonotype: A junction end diverges from the germline sequence, so it may reflect a read error. The chain recombines TRBV30 with TRBJ1-4, with unresolved D. Germline V CDR1 and CDR2: GTSNPN, SVGIG (reference sequence). The CDR3 consists of 12 residues. This chain's CDR3 is CAWGVLGEKLFF. CDR3 nucleotide sequence: TGTGCCTGGGGTGTCCTCGGAGAAAAACTGTTTTTT.

This clonotype was counted ten times or more. The V call is TRBV29-1, the J call TRBJ2-6; D unresolved. There are 13 residues in the CDR3. CDR1 and CDR2 from the germline V gene are SQVTM and ANQGSEA. With 6 bases removed from V and 1 base from J, the gap between germline ends came to 7 bases. CDR3 residues: CSVAWSGANVLTF. CDR3 sequence (DNA): TGCAGCGTCGCTTGGTCTGGGGCCAACGTCCTGACTTTC. Variable domain in full (rest from reference TRBV29-1 and TRBJ2-6): SAVISQKPSRDICQRGTSLTIQCQVDSQVTMMFWYRQQPGQSLTLIATANQGSEATYESGFVIDKFPISRPNLTFSTLTVSNMSPEDSSIYLCSVAWSGANVLTFGAGSRLTVL.

This clonotype was counted at least ten times. The CDR3 here is CASSPSRAGYSGNTIYF. In DNA form, the CDR3 reads TGCGCCAGCAGCCCGTCCCGGGCAGGATACTCTGGAAACACCATATATTTT. V usage is TRBV4-3 and J usage is TRBJ1-3; D is unclear. Germline assignment: CDR1 LGHNA and CDR2 YSLEER. CDR3 length equals 17 residues. Trimming took off 4 bases at V and 0 bases at J, with 16 bases between the two ends.

A remark on this clonotype: A much larger clone lies one base from this, so it may be a read error. The chain recombines TRBV7-2 with TRBJ1-3; D is uncertain. Germline CDR1 is SGHTA and CDR2 is FQGNSA. V gave up 5 bases and J gave up 8 bases, with 10 bases separating them. The CDR3 spans 12 residues. CDR3 amino acids: CASSTSCDTIYF. CDR3 DNA: TGTGCCAGCAGCACGTCCTGCGACACCATATATTTT.

Comment on this clonotype: A much larger clone differs by one base, so this may be a read error. The genes are TRBV4-3 and TRBJ2-7; a weak D match, TRBD2 (5 bases). With 1 base removed from V and 3 bases from J, the gap between germline ends came to 13 bases. Per germline, CDR1 LGHNA and CDR2 YSLEER. The CDR3 consists of 15 residues. The CDR3 DNA reads TGCGCCAGCAGCCAAGGTCGAACGGAGGTCTACGAGCAGTACTTC. Encoded protein: CASSQGRTEVYEQYF.

This clonotype was picked up a small number of times. The V call is TRBV14, the J call TRBJ1-2; 9 nucleotides line up with TRBD1. CDR3 size: 17 residues. Germline CDR1 reads SGHDN; CDR2 reads FVKESK. The J segment lost 13 bases and the V segment lost 1 base, leaving 19 bases of the junction unmatched. The CDR3 region is CASSQGGPGLRTGEITF. Here the CDR3 DNA reads TGTGCCAGCAGCCAAGGGGGACCGGGATTAAGGACAGGGGAAATCACCTTC.

Remarks on this clonotype: This could be a read error, since a much larger clone is one nucleotide away. This chain links TRBV7-9 with TRBJ2-3; tentative D call: TRBD2 (5 bases). From germline, CDR1 is SEHNR and CDR2 FQNEAQ (reference sequence). Trimming removed 7 bases from V and 7 bases from J, with 18 bases in between. The CDR3 runs 14 residues. The CDR3 is CASKEQTMTNTQYF. DNA for the CDR3: TGTGCCAGCAAAGAACAGACTATGACAAATACGCAGTATTTT.

The table lists this clonotype with many counts. The J gene is TRBJ2-3, the V gene TRBV7-9; D may be TRBD2 (6 bases). V gave up 3 bases and J gave up 9 bases, with 10 bases separating them. CDR3 length: 12 residues. The germline CDR1 and CDR2 sequences are SEHNR and FQNEAQ (reference sequence). CDR3 amino acids: CASSFLAETQYF. DNA for the CDR3: TGTGCCAGCAGCTTCTTAGCGGAGACGCAGTATTTT.

A word on this clonotype: A much larger clone lies one base from this, so it may be a read error. V and J are TRBV24-1 and TRBJ2-7; D gene uncertain. Germline V lookup: CDR1 KGHDR, CDR2 SFDVKD. The CDR3 contains 11 residues. CDR3 loop: CAASDSYEQYF. The CDR3 region has the DNA TGTGCCGCCAGTGATTCGTACGAGCAGTACTTC.

This clonotype turned up a few times. This rearrangement joins TRBV6-5 to TRBJ1-1, with D possibly matching TRBD1 (6 bases). The V gene's germline CDR1 is MNHEY and CDR2 SVGAGI. V lost 8 bases and J lost 5, with 21 bases in between. The CDR3 has 15 amino acids. The CDR3 nucleotides are TGTGCCAGCGCCTGGGCAGGGGCGGGTGAAACTGAAGCTTTCTTT. It is translated as CASAWAGAGETEAFF.

The sample holds many counts of this clonotype. The J gene is TRBJ2-1, the V gene TRBV4-3; 8 bases fit TRBD2. Germline values: CDR1 LGHNA, CDR2 YSLEER. The CDR3 spans 16 residues. The trim removed 3 bases at V and 5 bases at J, leaving 9 bases unmatched. CDR3 sequence: CASSHKLAAVNNEQFF. As DNA, the CDR3 is TGCGCCAGCAGCCACAAACTAGCGGCAGTTAACAATGAGCAGTTCTTC.

Of note for this clonotype: This may arise from a read error, as a much more abundant clone is one base away. The J gene is TRBJ2-4, the V gene TRBV5-6, with 8 bases lining up with TRBD1. J gave up 9 bases and V 1 base, and 9 bases lay outside the gene matches. This CDR3 region has 15 residues. Germline loops: CDR1 SGHDT, CDR2 YYEEEE. CDR3 sequence (DNA): TGTGCCAGCAGCTTGTGGTGGACAGGGATTTCCATTCAGTACTTC. The encoded protein is CASSLWWTGISIQYF.

This clonotype was recorded many times. The CDR3 bases are TGTGCCAGCAGTCTCCTCTGGCCCGGGGTGAGCACTGAAGCTTTCTTT. Translating it yields CASSLLWPGVSTEAFF. The chain carries TRBV28 and TRBJ1-1; D uncertain. Germline CDR1 MDHEN, CDR2 SYDVKM. V shed 5 bases and J shed 4 bases, with 20 bases lying between them. The CDR3 is made up of 16 amino acids.

This clonotype was observed at least ten times. V usage is TRBV4-2 and J usage is TRBJ1-5; 8 bases are a match to TRBD1. Germline V gene sequence: CDR1 LGHNA, CDR2 YNFKEQ. The CDR3 loop spans 15 amino acids. With V trimmed by 0 bases and J by 7 bases, 5 bases remained unmatched. The CDR3 here is CASSQEPGQAQPQHF. Here the CDR3 DNA reads TGTGCCAGCAGCCAAGAACCGGGACAGGCACAGCCCCAGCATTTT.

This clonotype was recorded many times. V gene TRBV7-2 combines with J gene TRBJ2-7; D gene uncertain. The CDR3 has 14 amino acids. CDR1 is SGHTA, CDR2 FQGNSA, per germline. V was trimmed by 5 bases and J by 0 bases, leaving 11 bases between them. The CDR3: CASSIYPHSYEQYF. As DNA, the CDR3 is TGTGCCAGCAGCATCTACCCCCACTCCTACGAGCAGTACTTC.